The clone carrying this T cell receptor (beta chain) was found many times. The data originate from a study of CD8+CD57+ T cells in acquired aplastic anemia. Sequencing was done on patients that had shown CD8+CD57+ cell expansion by flow cytometry. The CDR3 extends over 18 amino acids. Germline CDR1 and CDR2: SGHRS and YFSETQ. V gave up 4 bases and J gave up 0 bases; unmatched junction bases: 14. The template for TCR beta VDJ and CDR3 sequence profiling was genomic DNA. TCRdb itself ran the reads through MiXCR, one entry per CDR3 protein. This table holds 150,000 to 200,000 distinct CDR3 sequences, about 50% found once.

Sequenced: sorted CD4+, CD8+, or CD8+CD57+ T cells (not recorded which) from PBMCs. The clonotype was recovered from a human donor with aplastic anemia. This rearrangement joins TRBV5-1 to TRBJ2-7; TRBD1 agrees at 9 bases. DNA of the CDR3: TGCGCCAGCAGCACTGGGGACAGGGCCAATCTGATCTCCTACGAGCAGTACTTC. Its translation is CASSTGDRANLISYEQYF. Based on the CDR3 plus reference TRBV5-1 and TRBJ2-7, the full variable domain is KAGVTQTPRYLIKTRGQQVTLSCSPISGHRSVSWYQQTPGQGLQFLFEYFSETQRNKGNFPGRFSGRQFSNSRSEMNVSTLELGDSALYLCASSTGDRANLISYEQYFGPGTRLTVT.